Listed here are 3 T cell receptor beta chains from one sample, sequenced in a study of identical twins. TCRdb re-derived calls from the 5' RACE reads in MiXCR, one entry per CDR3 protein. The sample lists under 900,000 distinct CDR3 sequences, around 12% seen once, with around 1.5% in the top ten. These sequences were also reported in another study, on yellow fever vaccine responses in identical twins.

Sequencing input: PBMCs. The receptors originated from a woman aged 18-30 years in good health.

Written as DNA, the CDR3 is TGTGCCAGCAGCTCGAGACTAGCGGGAGGAACCTACGAGCAGTACTTC. The encoded protein is CASSSRLAGGTYEQYF. The chain carries TRBV7-2 and TRBJ2-7, with TRBD2 identical over 13 bases. The CDR3 runs to 16 residues. Germline CDR1 is SGHTA and CDR2 is FQGNSA. With V trimmed by 4 bases and J by 2 bases, 5 bases remained unmatched.

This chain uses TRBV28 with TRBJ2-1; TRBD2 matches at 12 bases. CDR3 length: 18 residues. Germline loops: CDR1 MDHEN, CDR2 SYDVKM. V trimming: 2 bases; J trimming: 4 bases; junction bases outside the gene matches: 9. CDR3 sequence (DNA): TGTGCCAGCAGTTTACCTAGCGGGAGGGGACGAATTTACAATGAGCAGTTCTTC. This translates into CASSLPSGRGRIYNEQFF.

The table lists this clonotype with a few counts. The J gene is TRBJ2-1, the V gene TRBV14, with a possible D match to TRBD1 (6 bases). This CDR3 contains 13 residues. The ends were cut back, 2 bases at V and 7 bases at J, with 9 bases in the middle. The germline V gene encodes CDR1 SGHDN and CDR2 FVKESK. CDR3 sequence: CASSQSQGNEQFF. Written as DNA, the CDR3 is TGTGCCAGCAGCCAAAGTCAGGGGAATGAGCAGTTCTTC. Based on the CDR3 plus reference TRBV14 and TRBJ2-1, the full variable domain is EAGVTQFPSHSVIEKGQTVTLRCDPISGHDNLYWYRRVMGKEIKFLLHFVKESKQDESGMPNNRFLAERTGGTYSTLKVQPAELEDSGVYFCASSQSQGNEQFFGPGTRLTVL.